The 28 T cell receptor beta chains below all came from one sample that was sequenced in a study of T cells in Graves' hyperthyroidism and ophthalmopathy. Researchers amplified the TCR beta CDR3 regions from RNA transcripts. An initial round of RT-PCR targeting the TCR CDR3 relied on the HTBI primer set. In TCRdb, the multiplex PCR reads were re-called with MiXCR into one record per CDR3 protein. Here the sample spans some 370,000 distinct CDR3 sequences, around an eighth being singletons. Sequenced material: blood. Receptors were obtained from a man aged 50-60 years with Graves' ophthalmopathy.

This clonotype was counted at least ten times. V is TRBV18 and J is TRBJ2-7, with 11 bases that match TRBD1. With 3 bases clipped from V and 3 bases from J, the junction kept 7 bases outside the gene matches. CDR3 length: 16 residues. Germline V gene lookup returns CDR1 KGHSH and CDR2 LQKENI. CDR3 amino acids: CASSPSRTGGYYEQYF. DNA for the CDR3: TGTGCCAGCTCACCCTCTAGGACAGGGGGCTACTACGAGCAGTACTTC. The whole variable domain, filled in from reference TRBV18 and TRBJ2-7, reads NAGVMQNPRHLVRRRGQEARLRCSPMKGHSHVYWYRQLPEEGLKFMVYLQKENIIDESGMPKERFSAEFPKEGPSILRIQQVVRGDSAAYFCASSPSRTGGYYEQYFGPGTRLTVT.

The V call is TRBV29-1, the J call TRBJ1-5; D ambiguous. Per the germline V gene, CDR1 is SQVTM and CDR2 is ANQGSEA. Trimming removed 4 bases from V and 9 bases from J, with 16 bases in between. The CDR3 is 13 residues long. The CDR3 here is CSVAQLPSGPQHF. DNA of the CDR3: TGCAGCGTTGCACAGCTACCGTCAGGGCCCCAGCATTTT.

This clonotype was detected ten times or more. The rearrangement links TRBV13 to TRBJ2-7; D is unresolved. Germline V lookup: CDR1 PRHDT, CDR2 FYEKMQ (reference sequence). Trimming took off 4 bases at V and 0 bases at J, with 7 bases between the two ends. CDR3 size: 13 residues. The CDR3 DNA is TGTGCCAGCAGCTCGGGCGACTCCTACGAGCAGTACTTC. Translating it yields CASSSGDSYEQYF. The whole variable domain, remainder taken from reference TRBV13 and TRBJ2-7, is AAGVIQSPRHLIKEKRETATLKCYPIPRHDTVYWYQQGPGQDPQFLISFYEKMQSDKGSIPDRFSAQQFSDYHSELNMSSLELGDSALYFCASSSGDSYEQYFGPGTRLTVT.

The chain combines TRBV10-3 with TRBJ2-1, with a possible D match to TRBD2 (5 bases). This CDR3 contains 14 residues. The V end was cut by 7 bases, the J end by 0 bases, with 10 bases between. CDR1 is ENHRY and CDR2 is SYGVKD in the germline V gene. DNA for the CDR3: TGTGCCATCACTCGCGACTACTCCTACAATGAGCAGTTCTTC. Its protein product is CAITRDYSYNEQFF.

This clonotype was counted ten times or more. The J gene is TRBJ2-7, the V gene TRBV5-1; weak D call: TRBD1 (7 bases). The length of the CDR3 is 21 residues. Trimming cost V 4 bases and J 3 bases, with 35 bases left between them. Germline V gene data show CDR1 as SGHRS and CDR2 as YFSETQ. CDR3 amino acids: CASSPGTEGGLIRRGRYEQYF. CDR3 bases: TGCGCCAGCAGCCCCGGGACTGAAGGGGGCCTAATTCGGCGTGGACGCTACGAGCAGTACTTC.

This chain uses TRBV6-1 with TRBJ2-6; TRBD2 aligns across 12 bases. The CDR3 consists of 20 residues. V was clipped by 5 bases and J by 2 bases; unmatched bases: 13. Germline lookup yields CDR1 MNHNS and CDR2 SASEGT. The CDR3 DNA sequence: TGTGCCAGCAGTTTCGGGCCCCCGACTAGCGGGAGCGCTGGGGCCAACGTCCTGACTTTC. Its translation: CASSFGPPTSGSAGANVLTF.

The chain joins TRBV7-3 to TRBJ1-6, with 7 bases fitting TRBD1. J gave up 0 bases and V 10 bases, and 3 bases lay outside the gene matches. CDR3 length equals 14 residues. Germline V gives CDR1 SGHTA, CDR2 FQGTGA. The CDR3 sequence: CATQGSSYNSPLHF. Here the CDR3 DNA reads TGTGCCACACAGGGGAGCTCCTATAATTCACCCCTCCACTTT.

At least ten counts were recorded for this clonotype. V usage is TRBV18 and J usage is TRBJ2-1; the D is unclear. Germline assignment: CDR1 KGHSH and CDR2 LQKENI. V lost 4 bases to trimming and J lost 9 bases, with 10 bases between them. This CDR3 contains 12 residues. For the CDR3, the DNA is TGTGCCAGCTCACAAGATTCAAGTGAGCAGTTCTTC. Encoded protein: CASSQDSSEQFF.

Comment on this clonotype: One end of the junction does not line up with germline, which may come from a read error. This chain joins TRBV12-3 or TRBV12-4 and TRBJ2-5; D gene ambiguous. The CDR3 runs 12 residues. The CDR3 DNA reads TGTGCCAGCAGTCCGTACCAAGGGACCCAGTACTTC. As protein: CASSPYQGTQYF.

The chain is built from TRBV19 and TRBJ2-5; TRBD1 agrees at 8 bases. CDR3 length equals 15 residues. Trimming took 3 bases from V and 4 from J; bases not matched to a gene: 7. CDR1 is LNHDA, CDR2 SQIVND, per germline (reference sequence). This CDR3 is CASSIGGQGRETQYF. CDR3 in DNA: TGTGCCAGTAGTATTGGAGGACAGGGCCGAGAGACCCAGTACTTC.

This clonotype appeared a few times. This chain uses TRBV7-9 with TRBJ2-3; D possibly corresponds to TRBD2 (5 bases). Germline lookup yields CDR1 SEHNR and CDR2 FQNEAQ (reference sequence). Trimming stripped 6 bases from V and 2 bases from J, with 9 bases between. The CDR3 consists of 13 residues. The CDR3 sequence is CASRLAVTDTQYF. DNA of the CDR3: TGTGCCAGCAGGCTAGCAGTCACAGATACGCAGTATTTT.

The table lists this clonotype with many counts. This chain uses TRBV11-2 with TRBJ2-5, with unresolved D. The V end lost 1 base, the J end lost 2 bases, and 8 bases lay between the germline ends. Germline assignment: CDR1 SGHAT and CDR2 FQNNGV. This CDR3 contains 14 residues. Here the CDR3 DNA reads TGTGCCAGCAGCTTAGGCGCCGGGCAAGAGACCCAGTACTTC. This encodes CASSLGAGQETQYF.

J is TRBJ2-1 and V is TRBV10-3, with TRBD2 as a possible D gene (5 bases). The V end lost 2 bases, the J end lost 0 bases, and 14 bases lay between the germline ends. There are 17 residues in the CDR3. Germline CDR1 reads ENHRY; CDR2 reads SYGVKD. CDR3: CAISEARAESSYNEQFF. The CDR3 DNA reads TGTGCCATCAGTGAGGCTAGAGCGGAGAGCTCCTACAATGAGCAGTTCTTC.

In DNA, the CDR3 is TGTGCCAGCAGCTTGCGGCAGTCCCTCACAGATACGCAGTATTTT. This gives the protein CASSLRQSLTDTQYF. The chain joins TRBV5-6 to TRBJ2-3; no firm D call. The CDR3 extends over 15 amino acids. CDR1 SGHDT and CDR2 YYEEEE come from the germline V gene. Between the trimmed V and J ends, which lost 1 base and 2 bases, there was a span of 11 bases.

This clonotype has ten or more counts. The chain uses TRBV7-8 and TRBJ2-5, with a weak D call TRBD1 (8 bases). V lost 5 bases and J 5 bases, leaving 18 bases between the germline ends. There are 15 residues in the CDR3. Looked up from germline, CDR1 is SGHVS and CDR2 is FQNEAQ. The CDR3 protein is CASSPPGQGGETQYF. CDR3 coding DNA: TGTGCCAGCAGCCCGCCAGGACAGGGAGGGGAGACCCAGTACTTC.

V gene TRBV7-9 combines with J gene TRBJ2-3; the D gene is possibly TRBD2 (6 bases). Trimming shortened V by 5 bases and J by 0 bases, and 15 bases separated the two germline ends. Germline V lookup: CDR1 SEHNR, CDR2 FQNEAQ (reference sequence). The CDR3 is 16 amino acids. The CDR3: CASSPLRGRSTDTQYF. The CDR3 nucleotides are TGTGCCAGCAGCCCCCTTCGGGGGAGAAGCACAGATACGCAGTATTTT.

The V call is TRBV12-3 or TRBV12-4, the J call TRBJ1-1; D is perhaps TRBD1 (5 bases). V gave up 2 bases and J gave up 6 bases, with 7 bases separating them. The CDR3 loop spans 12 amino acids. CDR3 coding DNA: TGTGCCAGCAGTTTATGGGACGCTGAAGCTTTCTTT. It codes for CASSLWDAEAFF.

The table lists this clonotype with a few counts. CDR3 nucleotides: TGCAGTGCTAGAGACCCGACAGGGGGGTACACTGAAGCTTTCTTT. It yields the protein CSARDPTGGYTEAFF. V gene TRBV20-1 combines with J gene TRBJ1-1; 9 positions match TRBD1. Germline CDR1 DFQATT, CDR2 SNEGSKA (reference sequence). Trimming at V came to 0 bases and at J to 3 bases, leaving 5 bases not matched to a gene. This CDR3 contains 15 residues.

The CDR3 DNA is TGTGCCAGCAGTCCGGGACTAGGGTCTGCAGATACGCAGTATTTT. Translation: CASSPGLGSADTQYF. The chain combines TRBV28 with TRBJ2-3, with 8 bases fitting TRBD2. The CDR3 runs 15 residues. CDR1 and CDR2 from the germline V gene are MDHEN and SYDVKM. V was pared by 5 bases and J by 4 bases, with 8 bases of the junction left unmatched.

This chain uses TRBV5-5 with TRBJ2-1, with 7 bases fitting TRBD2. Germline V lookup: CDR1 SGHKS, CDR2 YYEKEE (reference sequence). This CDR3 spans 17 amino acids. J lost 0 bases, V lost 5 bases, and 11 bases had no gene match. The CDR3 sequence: CASSRRLAASSYNEQFF. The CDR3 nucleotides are TGTGCCAGCAGTAGAAGACTAGCAGCGAGCTCCTACAATGAGCAGTTCTTC.

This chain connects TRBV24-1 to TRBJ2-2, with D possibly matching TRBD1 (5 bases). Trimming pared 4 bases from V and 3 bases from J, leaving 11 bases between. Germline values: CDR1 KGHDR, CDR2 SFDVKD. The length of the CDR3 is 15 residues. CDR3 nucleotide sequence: TGTGCCACCAGTGAACGTAAGACAGACACCGGGGAGCTGTTTTTT. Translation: CATSERKTDTGELFF.

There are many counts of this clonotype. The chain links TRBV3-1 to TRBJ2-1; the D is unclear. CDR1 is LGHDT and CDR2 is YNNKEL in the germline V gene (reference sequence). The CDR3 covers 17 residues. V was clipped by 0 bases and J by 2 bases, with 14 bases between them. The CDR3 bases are TGTGCCAGCAGCCAAGATGGCAGGTTGAGCACCTACAATGAGCAGTTCTTC. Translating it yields CASSQDGRLSTYNEQFF.

CDR3 region: CASSAQPGDYEQFF. The CDR3 DNA follows: TGTGCCAGCAGTGCACAGCCGGGAGACTATGAGCAGTTCTTC. The rearrangement joins TRBV6-4 to TRBJ2-1, with D possibly matching TRBD2 (6 bases). The length of the CDR3 is 14 residues. CDR1 and CDR2 from the germline V gene are MRHNA and SNTAGT. V was trimmed by 4 bases and J by 8 bases, leaving 15 bases between them.

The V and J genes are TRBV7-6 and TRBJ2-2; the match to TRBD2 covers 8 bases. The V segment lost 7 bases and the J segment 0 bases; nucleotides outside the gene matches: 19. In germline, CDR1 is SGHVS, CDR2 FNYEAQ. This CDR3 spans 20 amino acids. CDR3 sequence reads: CASTLELGLVGFANTGELFF. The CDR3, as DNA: TGTGCCAGCACCTTGGAACTGGGACTAGTTGGGTTCGCGAACACCGGGGAGCTGTTTTTT.

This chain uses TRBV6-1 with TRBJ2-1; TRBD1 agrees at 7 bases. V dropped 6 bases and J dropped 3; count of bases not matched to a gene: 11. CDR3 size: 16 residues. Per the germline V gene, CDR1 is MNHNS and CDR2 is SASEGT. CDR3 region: CASRVHIGTVYNEQFF. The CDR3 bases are TGTGCCAGCAGGGTACACATAGGGACAGTCTACAATGAGCAGTTCTTC.

The chain's CDR3 is CAWRGPSSYEQYF. CDR3 in DNA: TGTGCCTGGAGAGGGCCGAGCTCCTACGAGCAGTACTTC. The chain uses TRBV30 and TRBJ2-7; no definite D call. V lost 3 bases and J 0 bases, leaving 9 bases between the germline ends. The CDR3 sequence is 13 residues long. Germline lookup yields CDR1 GTSNPN and CDR2 SVGIG (reference sequence).

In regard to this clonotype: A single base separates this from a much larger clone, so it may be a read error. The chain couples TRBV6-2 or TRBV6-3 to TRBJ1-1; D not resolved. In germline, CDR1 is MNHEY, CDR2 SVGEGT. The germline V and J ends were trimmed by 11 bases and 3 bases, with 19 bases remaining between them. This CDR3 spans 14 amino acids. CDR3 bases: TGTGCCGGCGGACTCGGGGTTACCCACACTGAAGCTTTCTTT. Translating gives CAGGLGVTHTEAFF.

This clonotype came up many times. The CDR3 is CASSLSSGGNYEQYF. As DNA, the CDR3 is TGTGCCAGCAGTTTATCAAGCGGGGGAAACTACGAGCAGTACTTC. The V call is TRBV27, the J call TRBJ2-7; 8 nucleotides match TRBD2. The CDR3 runs 15 residues. With 0 bases clipped from V and 3 bases from J, the junction kept 4 bases outside the gene matches. CDR1 and CDR2 from the germline V gene are MNHEY and SMNVEV (reference sequence).